The rows below give T cell receptor beta chains drawn from one sample of a study of CD8+ T cells in alopecia areata. Only in-frame clones appear in the TCRdb table, and some are missing; sequencing was by immunoSEQ multiplex PCR. Of 200,000 to 250,000 clones listed, approximately 52% are singletons. The input for sequencing was CD4+ T cells sorted from blood, taken at week 0. These receptor sequences come from a human donor with alopecia areata. CDR3s include the opening cysteine and the closing phenylalanine or tryptophan. The D gene is left open where the match is weak. Where a row states a size, it is once, few, many or the class of an expanded clone; other rows omit it.

TRBV4-1,NA,TRBD2,TRBJ2-1,CASSQVGGTSGRRQFF,TGCGCCAGCAGCCAAGTTGGTGGGACTAGCGGGAGGAGACAGTTCTTC
TRBV11-2,NA,NA,TRBJ2-1,CASSGDGSSYNEQFF,TGTGCCAGCAGCGGGGACGGCAGCTCCTACAATGAGCAGTTCTTC
TRBV30,NA,TRBD1,TRBJ1-4,CAYKGRQGTNEKLFF,TGTGCCTACAAAGGCCGACAGGGGACTAATGAAAAACTGTTTTTT
TRBV29-1,NA,TRBD1,TRBJ2-7,CSVEKTGPYEQYF,TGCAGCGTTGAAAAGACAGGGCCCTACGAGCAGTACTTC
TRBV11-1,NA,NA,TRBJ1-1,CASSRRQNTEAFF,TGTGCCAGCAGCAGAAGACAGAACACTGAAGCTTTCTTT
TRBV30,NA,NA,TRBJ1-1,CAFSKGGNTEAFF,TGTGCCTTCTCGAAGGGGGGAAACACTGAAGCTTTCTTT
TRBV6-1,few,NA,TRBJ1-2,CASSEERVGGYTF,TGTGCCAGCAGTGAAGAGAGGGTAGGCGGCTACACCTTC
TRBV9,NA,NA,TRBJ2-2,CASSVVLTGELFF,TGTGCCAGCAGCGTAGTGCTCACCGGGGAGCTGTTTTTT
TRBV4-1,NA,TRBD1,TRBJ2-6,CASSHETGDRAFLTF,TGCGCCAGCAGCCACGAAACCGGGGACAGGGCCTTCCTGACTTTC
TRBV30,NA,TRBD2,TRBJ2-7,CAWSAAGEKYEQYF,TGTGCCTGGAGTGCAGCGGGAGAAAAGTACGAGCAGTACTTC
TRBV6-5,NA,NA,TRBJ2-7,CASSYTGLSSYEQYF,TGTGCCAGCAGTTACACTGGATTGAGCTCCTACGAGCAGTACTTC
TRBV25-1,NA,TRBD1,TRBJ1-2,CASSEPQGARGGYTF,TGTGCCAGCAGTGAACCGCAGGGGGCCCGGGGTGGCTACACCTTC
TRBV5-1,NA,TRBD2,TRBJ2-3,CASSFTSGYTDTQYF,TGCGCCAGCAGCTTTACTAGCGGGTACACAGATACGCAGTATTTT
TRBV6-5,once,TRBD1,TRBJ2-1,CASHLGGGQYEQFF,TGTGCCAGCCACCTAGGGGGCGGTCAGTATGAGCAGTTCTTC
TRBV9,few,NA,TRBJ2-5,CASSSFGVQETQYF,TGTGCCAGCTCCTCATTTGGAGTACAGGAGACCCAGTACTTC
TRBV30,NA,NA,TRBJ1-6,CAWGRDLGGSPLHF,TGTGCCTGGGGCCGAGACCTCGGGGGTTCACCCCTCCACTTT